Reported below is one T cell receptor beta chain. The antigen is unknown. The data were produced by immunoSEQ multiplex PCR, yet TCRdb's version contains in-frame clones alone and is incomplete. The sample holds about 30,000 clones; about 77% are singletons and the top ten take roughly 1.9%. Germline V gene sequence: CDR1 MNHEY, CDR2 SMNVEV (reference sequence). Between the trimmed V and J ends, which lost 2 bases and 6 bases, there was a span of 15 bases. The CDR3 is 15 residues long. The data are from a study of STAT5B mutations in CD4+ large granular lymphocyte leukemia. Study-wide points: Without HLA matching, higher CD4+ than CD8+ T-LGLL clonality could reflect small sample size. Main leukemic clonotypes were patient-specific, but approximately 27% appeared at low frequency elsewhere. Top patient clones used TRBV06 genes more often: 8/27 versus 2/35 in controls.

This TCR was recovered from a human donor in good health. The sequenced sample consisted of CD4+ T cells from blood buffy coats. This chain uses TRBV27 with TRBJ2-3; D remains ambiguous. DNA of the CDR3: TGTGCCAGCAGTTTAGCGGTGGGTTTGGGGGATACGCAGTATTTT. This gives the protein CASSLAVGLGDTQYF.